Included here is one T cell receptor (beta chain) sequence, with context. These data come from a study of blood T cell repertoires in COVID-19. Background on the study: Whether acute or convalescent, the COVID-19 samples came from the United States, Italy and Spain. Sample material is recorded as cDNA or gDNA derived from T cells, B-cell-depleted T cells, or PBMCs.

Original analysis: Reference gene primer amplification gave nucleated cell count estimates. TCRdb's table, derived via immunoSEQ multiplex PCR, lists solely in-frame clones and lacks some. That table is the source of V, J and clone size, and D and trimming were worked out from the DNA. The sample holds about 62,000 clones; over 75% are singletons and the top ten take roughly 1.2%. V lost 6 bases and J lost 0, with 12 bases in between. Germline V gene lookup returns CDR1 MNHEY and CDR2 SMNVEV (reference sequence). The CDR3 has 16 amino acids. V gene TRBV27 combines with J gene TRBJ1-6; a weak D match, TRBD1 (5 bases). The sample was peripheral blood. This TCR derives from a woman aged 55-69 years with acute or convalescent COVID-19. The chain's CDR3 is CASRTLDSSYNSPLHF. The CDR3 DNA reads as TGTGCCAGCAGGACCCTAGACAGCTCCTATAATTCACCCCTCCACTTT.